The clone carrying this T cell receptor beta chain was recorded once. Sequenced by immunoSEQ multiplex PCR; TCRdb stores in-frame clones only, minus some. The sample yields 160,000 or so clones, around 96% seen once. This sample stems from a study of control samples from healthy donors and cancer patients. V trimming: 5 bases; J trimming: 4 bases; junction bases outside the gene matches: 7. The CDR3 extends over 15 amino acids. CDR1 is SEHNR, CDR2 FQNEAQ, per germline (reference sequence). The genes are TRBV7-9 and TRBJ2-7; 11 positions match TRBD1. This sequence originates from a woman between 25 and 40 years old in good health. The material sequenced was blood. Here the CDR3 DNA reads TGTGCCAGCAGCATCGGACAGGGGGCTGGTTACGAGCAGTACTTC. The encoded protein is CASSIGQGAGYEQYF.